Below, 14 T cell receptor beta chains from the same sample are listed, as sequenced in a study of blood T cell repertoires in COVID-19. The table came from immunoSEQ multiplex PCR; TCRdb's copy has only in-frame clones and leaves some out. The data hold around 250,000 clones, with 70% to 90% observed a single time. Sequenced sample: PBMCs or T cells enriched from blood (not recorded which). These receptors originate from a man in his fifties who had been exposed to COVID-19.

The V and J genes are TRBV7-8 and TRBJ1-2, with D unresolved. Germline loops: CDR1 SGHVS, CDR2 FQNEAQ. With 0 bases removed from V and 4 bases from J, the gap between germline ends came to 6 bases. The CDR3 extends over 13 amino acids. DNA of the CDR3: TGTGCCAGCAGCTTAGCGGCCAGCTATGGCTACACCTTC. The encoded protein is CASSLAASYGYTF.

Written as DNA, the CDR3 is TGTGCCAGCAGTCGCGACAGGGGGACCGGGGAGCTGTTTTTT. The encoded protein is CASSRDRGTGELFF. The chain recombines TRBV11-2 with TRBJ2-2; TRBD1 matches 9 bases. Germline V CDR1 and CDR2: SGHAT, FQNNGV. The CDR3 spans 14 residues. Trimming removed 6 bases from V and 5 bases from J; junction bases left unmatched: 4.

This chain links TRBV5-1 with TRBJ2-1; weak D call: TRBD2 (5 bases). CDR3 length: 15 residues. Per germline, CDR1 SGHRS and CDR2 YFSETQ. The V gene lost 3 bases and the J gene lost 2 bases, with 12 bases spanning the gap. The CDR3 DNA follows: TGCGCCAGCAGCTCGAGGGATTCGACCTACAATGAGCAGTTCTTC. Translated, it gives CASSSRDSTYNEQFF.

This chain links TRBV28 with TRBJ1-5, with D hard to call. Germline V gene data show CDR1 as MDHEN and CDR2 as SYDVKM. Trimming took 5 bases from V and 4 from J, leaving 12 bases between them. CDR3 length equals 14 residues. The CDR3 DNA is TGTGCCAGCAGTATTCCCAGAGGGAATCAGCCCCAGCATTTT. Protein sequence: CASSIPRGNQPQHF. Complete variable domain (other parts from reference TRBV28 and TRBJ1-5): DVKVTQSSRYLVKRTGEKVFLECVQDMDHENMFWYRQDPGLGLRLIYFSYDVKMKEKGDIPEGYSVSREKKERFSLILESASTNQTSMYLCASSIPRGNQPQHFGDGTRLSIL.

V usage is TRBV7-8 and J usage is TRBJ1-5, with a possible D match to TRBD1 (6 bases). This CDR3 is built from 13 residues. Germline V gene data show CDR1 as SGHVS and CDR2 as FQNEAQ. The V end lost 4 bases, the J end lost 6 bases, and 10 bases lay between the germline ends. The CDR3 is CASSSDRRQPQHF. DNA of the CDR3: TGTGCCAGCAGCTCAGACAGGCGTCAGCCCCAGCATTTT.

The V and J genes are TRBV11-2 and TRBJ2-7, with a weak D call TRBD1 (6 bases). The V gene lost 6 bases and the J gene lost 0 bases, with 15 bases spanning the gap. This CDR3 is 15 amino acids long. Germline CDR1 is SGHAT and CDR2 is FQNNGV. The CDR3 here is CASRPTGMISYEQYF. The CDR3 nucleotides read TGTGCCAGCAGGCCCACAGGGATGATCTCCTACGAGCAGTACTTC. Supplemented by reference TRBV11-2 and TRBJ2-7, the full variable domain reads EAGVAQSPRYKIIEKRQSVAFWCNPISGHATLYWYQQILGQGPKLLIQFQNNGVVDDSQLPKDRFSAERLKGVDSTLKIQPAKLEDSAVYLCASRPTGMISYEQYFGPGTRLTVT.

The chain has TRBV18 and TRBJ1-2, with D perhaps TRBD1 (6 bases). The germline V gene has CDR1 KGHSH and CDR2 LQKENI. This CDR3 is 20 amino acids long. Deletions cut 3 bases from V and 6 bases from J, with 32 bases between. Here the CDR3 reads CASSPKLGDRQTPGRHGYTF. CDR3 in DNA: TGTGCCAGCTCACCTAAACTAGGAGACAGGCAGACCCCAGGGCGACATGGCTACACCTTC.

This rearrangement joins TRBV6-2 or TRBV6-3 to TRBJ1-2; perhaps TRBD1 as D (5 bases). The V and J ends lost 6 bases and 4 bases respectively, with 9 bases between them. CDR1 and CDR2 from the germline V gene are MNHEY and SVGEGT. The CDR3 loop spans 12 amino acids. CDR3 residues: CASSDRPYGYTF. In DNA, the CDR3 is TGTGCCAGCAGCGACAGACCCTATGGCTACACCTTC.

The gene calls are TRBV5-8 and TRBJ2-5, with D perhaps TRBD1 (6 bases). This CDR3 contains 15 residues. The V and J ends lost 1 base and 2 bases respectively, with 12 bases between them. Germline V CDR1 and CDR2: SGHTS, YDEGEE. The CDR3, as DNA: TGTGCCAGCAGCTTGTACAGGGTTCTTCAAGAGACCCAGTACTTC. Encoded protein: CASSLYRVLQETQYF.

J is TRBJ1-1 and V is TRBV24-1; TRBD1 might be the D (5 bases). Germline V lookup: CDR1 KGHDR, CDR2 SFDVKD. The ends were cut back, 8 bases at V and 3 bases at J, with 15 bases in the middle. This CDR3 has 14 amino acids. The CDR3 DNA is TGTGCCACCACCAGGGTCCCACAGGACACTGAAGCTTTCTTT. Its protein product is CATTRVPQDTEAFF.

The chain combines TRBV27 with TRBJ1-6; 8 nucleotides line up with TRBD1. V dropped 3 bases and J dropped 4; count of bases not matched to a gene: 2. CDR3 length: 15 amino acids. The germline V gene encodes CDR1 MNHEY and CDR2 SMNVEV (reference sequence). The CDR3 here is CASSLTGAYNSPLHF. For the CDR3, the DNA is TGTGCCAGCAGTTTGACAGGGGCTTATAATTCACCCCTCCACTTT.

This clone was detected only once. The chain is built from TRBV28 and TRBJ1-4; 9 bases fit TRBD1. J lost 8 bases, V lost 5 bases, and 9 bases had no gene match. The CDR3 runs to 15 residues. Germline CDR1 reads MDHEN; CDR2 reads SYDVKM. This chain's CDR3 is CASSPDRGSGEKLFF. The CDR3 nucleotides are TGTGCCAGCAGTCCGGACAGGGGCTCGGGAGAAAAACTGTTTTTT.

The chain carries TRBV28 and TRBJ1-1; perhaps TRBD1 as D (5 bases). The CDR3 is 14 residues long. Looked up from germline, CDR1 is MDHEN and CDR2 is SYDVKM. Trimming stripped 3 bases from V and 3 bases from J, with 11 bases between. CDR3 in DNA: TGTGCCAGCAGTTTGGTACAGGTATACACTGAAGCTTTCTTT. This sequence encodes CASSLVQVYTEAFF.

The V gene is TRBV5-1, the J gene TRBJ1-1; D might be TRBD1 (5 bases). CDR1 and CDR2 from the germline V gene are SGHRS and YFSETQ. V lost 6 bases and J lost 4, with 13 bases in between. The CDR3 is 13 residues long. Here the CDR3 reads CASTTDGGTEAFF. As DNA, the CDR3 is TGCGCCAGCACAACAGACGGGGGCACTGAAGCTTTCTTT.